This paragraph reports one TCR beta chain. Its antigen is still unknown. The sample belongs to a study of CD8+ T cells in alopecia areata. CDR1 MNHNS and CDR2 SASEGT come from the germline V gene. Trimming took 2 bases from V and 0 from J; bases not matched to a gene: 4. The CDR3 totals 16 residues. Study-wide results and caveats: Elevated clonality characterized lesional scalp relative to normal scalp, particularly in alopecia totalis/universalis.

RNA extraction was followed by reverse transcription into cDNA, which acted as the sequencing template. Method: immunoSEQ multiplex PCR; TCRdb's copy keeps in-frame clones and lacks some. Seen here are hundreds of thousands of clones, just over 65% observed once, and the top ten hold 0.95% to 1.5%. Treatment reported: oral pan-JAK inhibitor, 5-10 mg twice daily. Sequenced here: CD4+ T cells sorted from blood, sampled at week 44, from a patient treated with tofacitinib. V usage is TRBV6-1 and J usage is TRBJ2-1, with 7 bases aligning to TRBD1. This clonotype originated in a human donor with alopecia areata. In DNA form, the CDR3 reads TGTGCCAGCAGTGAAAGGGGGCCGAGCTCCTACAATGAGCAGTTCTTC. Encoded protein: CASSERGPSSYNEQFF.